Shown below are 10 T cell receptor beta chains from a single sample sequenced in a study of T cell repertoires in cytomegalovirus infection. Their antigens remain unidentified. TCRdb fed the reads into MiXCR, producing one record per CDR3 protein. The table has 100,000 to 150,000 distinct CDR3 sequences, 25% to 35% seen once. This specimen was CD8+ T cells from cultured PBMCs, taken from culture after CMV antigen stimulation. Receptor source: a human donor in good health (CMV status not recorded). Some clones in this sample may be carry-over from other donors' samples.

This clonotype was counted only a few times. The chain is built from TRBV6-5 and TRBJ2-1; 11 nucleotides match TRBD1. Trimming at V came to 2 bases and at J to 4 bases, leaving 1 base not matched to a gene. This CDR3 has 15 amino acids. CDR1 is MNHEY and CDR2 is SVGAGI in the germline V gene. The CDR3 coding sequence is TGTGCCAGCAGTTACGGGACAGGGGGTTACAATGAGCAGTTCTTC. It yields the protein CASSYGTGGYNEQFF.

This chain connects TRBV6-1 to TRBJ1-5, with TRBD1 matching over 8 bases. J lost 6 bases, V lost 4 bases, and 20 bases had no gene match. The germline V gene has CDR1 MNHNS and CDR2 SASEGT. The CDR3 runs 19 residues. CDR3 sequence (DNA): TGTGCCAGCAGTGGCCCCCCGCCCGGCGGACAGGGACGGTTTCAGCCCCAGCATTTT. Residues: CASSGPPPGGQGRFQPQHF.

V and J are TRBV19 and TRBJ2-7; D might be TRBD1 (5 bases). Germline CDR1 is LNHDA and CDR2 is SQIVND (reference sequence). This CDR3 comprises 13 residues. V was trimmed by 7 bases and J by 1 base, leaving 11 bases between them. The CDR3 sequence is CASKGRESYEQYF. Here the CDR3 DNA reads TGTGCCAGTAAGGGCAGGGAATCCTACGAGCAGTACTTC.

V usage is TRBV24-1 and J usage is TRBJ2-2; D not certain. The V gene's germline CDR1 is KGHDR and CDR2 SFDVKD. V lost 4 bases, J lost 1 base, and 6 bases lay in between. CDR3 length: 14 amino acids. The CDR3 nucleotides read TGTGCCACCAGTGAGTCTCGGAACACCGGGGAGCTGTTTTTT. Its protein is CATSESRNTGELFF.

This clonotype was recorded at least ten times. The CDR3 DNA is TGCGCCAGCAGCTCCGGCGGGGGGTACACTGAAGCTTTCTTT. As protein: CASSSGGGYTEAFF. The J gene is TRBJ1-1, the V gene TRBV5-1; D possibly corresponds to TRBD1 (5 bases). Germline V gene sequence: CDR1 SGHRS, CDR2 YFSETQ. The CDR3 has 14 amino acids. V was pared by 3 bases and J by 3 bases, with 12 bases between.

The V and J genes are TRBV28 and TRBJ2-7; 7 nucleotides align to TRBD2. The junction had 7 bases not matched to a gene; V was cut back by 3 bases and J by 5 bases. The CDR3 consists of 14 residues. Germline-derived CDR1 and CDR2 are MDHEN and SYDVKM. The chain's CDR3 is CASSLIAGDHEQYF. CDR3 nucleotide sequence: TGTGCCAGCAGTTTGATCGCGGGGGATCACGAGCAGTACTTC.

This clonotype showed up just once. The chain links TRBV20-1 to TRBJ1-5; TRBD1 matches at 8 bases. CDR1 is DFQATT and CDR2 is SNEGSKA in the germline V gene (reference sequence). The CDR3 runs to 16 residues. The junction had 7 bases not matched to a gene; V was cut back by 3 bases and J by 0 bases. The CDR3 sequence is CSASSQGAISNQPQHF. Here the CDR3 DNA reads TGCAGTGCTAGTAGCCAGGGGGCTATTAGCAATCAGCCCCAGCATTTT.

The gene calls are TRBV4-3 and TRBJ1-6; D remains unclear. This CDR3 is built from 15 residues. The germline V gene has CDR1 LGHNA and CDR2 YSLEER. Trimming took off 1 base at V and 7 bases at J, with 11 bases between the two ends. CDR3 in amino acids: CASSQGRFPNSPLHF. The CDR3 DNA sequence: TGCGCCAGCAGCCAAGGACGATTCCCAAATTCACCCCTCCACTTT.

In this sample, this clonotype turned up a few times. This rearrangement joins TRBV20-1 to TRBJ2-3; D possibly corresponds to TRBD1 (6 bases). This CDR3 spans 13 amino acids. CDR1 DFQATT and CDR2 SNEGSKA come from the germline V gene (reference sequence). Deletions cut 5 bases from V and 2 bases from J, with 11 bases between. The CDR3 coding sequence is TGCAGTGCTCCCAGACAGGACACAGATACGCAGTATTTT. As protein: CSAPRQDTDTQYF.

The CDR3 sequence: CASSPGRGPETQYF. The CDR3 nucleotides read TGTGCCAGCAGCCCCGGGAGGGGACCAGAGACCCAGTACTTC. The J gene is TRBJ2-5, the V gene TRBV4-2; 8 bases map to TRBD2. This CDR3 region has 14 residues. Germline V lookup: CDR1 LGHNA, CDR2 YNFKEQ. Trimming removed 4 bases from V and 4 bases from J; junction bases left unmatched: 5.